These 17 T cell receptor beta chains were all obtained from the same sample, sequenced in a study of blood T cell repertoires in COVID-19. The data were produced by immunoSEQ multiplex PCR, yet TCRdb's version contains in-frame clones alone and is incomplete. The sample includes hundreds of thousands of clones, roughly 80% seen only once; the top ten take about 10%. Sequencing was carried out using peripheral blood. The receptors stem from a woman aged 80 or over with acute or convalescent COVID-19.

The chain couples TRBV30 to TRBJ1-1; TRBD1 matches 7 bases. Unmatched junction bases numbered 5, after V lost 0 bases and J lost 1 base. This CDR3 comprises 15 residues. Germline CDR1 and CDR2: GTSNPN and SVGIG (reference sequence). The CDR3 is CAWSVGGQANTEAFF. Here the CDR3 DNA reads TGTGCCTGGAGTGTTGGAGGACAGGCGAACACTGAAGCTTTCTTT.

V gene TRBV30 combines with J gene TRBJ1-1; D is unclear. Germline assignment: CDR1 GTSNPN and CDR2 SVGIG (reference sequence). The CDR3 has 13 residues. The ends were cut back, 0 bases at V and 0 bases at J, with 5 bases in the middle. CDR3 nucleotides: TGTGCCTGGAGTGTGAACATGAACACTGAAGCTTTCTTT. It translates to CAWSVNMNTEAFF.

The chain links TRBV18 to TRBJ2-7, with 9 bases fitting TRBD1. With 6 bases clipped from V and 1 base from J, the junction kept 10 bases outside the gene matches. The CDR3 spans 16 residues. Germline V lookup: CDR1 KGHSH, CDR2 LQKENI. The CDR3 sequence: CASSQDRGDWSYEQYF. The CDR3 DNA reads as TGTGCCAGCTCCCAAGACAGGGGGGATTGGTCCTACGAGCAGTACTTC.

Details on this clone: The junction differs from germline at one of its ends, possibly a read error. The rearrangement uses TRBV5-5 and TRBJ1-1; weak D call: TRBD1 (5 bases). Germline V CDR1 and CDR2: SGHKS, YYEKEE (reference sequence). The CDR3 is 14 amino acids. The CDR3 sequence: CASSFSAGNPEAFF. CDR3 DNA: TGTGCCAGCAGCTTTTCAGCAGGGAACCCTGAAGCTTTCTTT.

This clone was recorded only once. The identical CDR3 is also encoded by other nucleotide sequences in the sample. The rearrangement joins TRBV3-1 (or the pseudogene TRBV3-2) to TRBJ2-1; TRBD2 matches 7 bases. V lost 2 bases and J lost 1; bases outside the gene matches: 5. Germline CDR1 and CDR2: LGHDT and YNNKEL (reference sequence). The CDR3 totals 16 residues. The CDR3 DNA follows: TGTGCCAGCAGCCAACCCCTAGCGGTTTCCTACAATGAGCAGTTCTTC. Protein sequence: CASSQPLAVSYNEQFF.

This rearrangement joins TRBV19 to TRBJ2-2; D unresolved. The CDR3 is 15 amino acids. V lost 7 bases and J 4 bases, leaving 16 bases between the germline ends. Germline CDR1 and CDR2: LNHDA and SQIVND (reference sequence). CDR3 region: CASIRSTRGTGELFF. CDR3 bases: TGTGCCAGTATAAGGAGTACCCGTGGCACCGGGGAGCTGTTTTTT.

CDR3 coding DNA: TGTGCCAGCAGTGCGAGTAGCGGGGGCTCCTACGAGCAGTACTTC. It encodes CASSASSGGSYEQYF. The chain combines TRBV6-4 with TRBJ2-7, with 9 bases matching TRBD2. The CDR3 consists of 15 residues. The junction had 4 bases not matched to a gene; V was cut back by 4 bases and J by 0 bases. In germline, CDR1 is MRHNA, CDR2 SNTAGT.

The rearrangement joins TRBV5-1 to TRBJ1-1; D remains unclear. Germline assignment: CDR1 SGHRS and CDR2 YFSETQ. The length of the CDR3 is 14 residues. V lost 0 bases to trimming and J lost 1 base, with 7 bases between them. CDR3 sequence reads: CASSLDGGNTEAFF. In DNA form, the CDR3 reads TGCGCCAGCAGCTTGGACGGAGGGAACACTGAAGCTTTCTTT.

A few counts support this clone. The chain combines TRBV27 with TRBJ2-1, with 13 bases fitting TRBD2. V lost 7 bases and J lost 3; bases outside the gene matches: 9. Germline CDR1 and CDR2: MNHEY and SMNVEV (reference sequence). The CDR3 spans 17 residues. The CDR3 DNA sequence: TGTGCCAGCACAACCCGACTAGCGGGAGGTCTCTACAATGAGCAGTTCTTC. Amino acid sequence: CASTTRLAGGLYNEQFF.

This sequence joins TRBV9 and TRBJ2-7, with 8 bases fitting TRBD1. The trim removed 0 bases at V and 9 bases at J, leaving 14 bases unmatched. Germline V gene lookup returns CDR1 SGDLS and CDR2 YYNGEE. The CDR3 runs 16 residues. CDR3: CASSVAGNRGLDRQYF. The DNA of the CDR3 is TGTGCCAGCAGCGTAGCTGGTAACAGGGGGTTGGACAGGCAGTACTTC.

This clone was detected a few times. The chain carries TRBV3-1 (or the pseudogene TRBV3-2) and TRBJ1-1; D is unresolved. The CDR3 consists of 18 residues. Trimming took 3 bases from V and 1 from J, leaving 21 bases between them. Germline CDR1 LGHDT, CDR2 YNNKEL (reference sequence). CDR3 DNA sequence: TGTGCCAGCAGCCAGGGTTCTAGGGAGGCCCAGAAGAACACTGAAGCTTTCTTT. The encoded protein is CASSQGSREAQKNTEAFF.

Remarks on this clone: Other DNA sequences in the sample encode the same CDR3. V is TRBV5-1 and J is TRBJ2-3; 10 positions match TRBD2. J was trimmed by 2 bases and V by 2 bases; bases with no gene match: 2. From germline, CDR1 is SGHRS and CDR2 YFSETQ. The CDR3 spans 15 residues. CDR3 nucleotides: TGCGCCAGCAGCTTAGCGGGAGGGCCCACAGATACGCAGTATTTT. The encoded protein is CASSLAGGPTDTQYF.

The rearrangement uses TRBV5-1 and TRBJ1-2; 8 nucleotides match TRBD1. CDR1 and CDR2 (germline): SGHRS, YFSETQ. This CDR3 contains 15 residues. Trimming at V came to 3 bases and at J to 5 bases, leaving 9 bases not matched to a gene. The CDR3 coding sequence is TGCGCCAGCAGCTCGAGACAGGGGTTTGAGTATGGCTACACCTTC. It translates to CASSSRQGFEYGYTF.

This clone was recorded many times. The chain joins TRBV12-3 or TRBV12-4 to TRBJ2-2; D unclear. The V end lost 2 bases, the J end lost 4 bases, and 5 bases lay between the germline ends. This CDR3 has 13 amino acids. The CDR3 loop is CASSLLLTGELFF. Here the CDR3 DNA reads TGTGCCAGCAGTTTACTTCTCACCGGGGAGCTGTTTTTT.

The genes are TRBV21-1 and TRBJ2-2; the table calls TRBD2, which could not be checked here. TRBV21-1 has pseudogene status. The length of the CDR3 is 19 residues. As DNA, the CDR3 is TGTGCCAGCAGCAAATATCGGCTAGCGGGGGGGCCGTGTACCGGGGAGCTGTTTTTT. Translated: CASSKYRLAGGPCTGELFF.

On this clone: Other nucleotide sequences in the sample specify the same CDR3. The rearrangement links TRBV12-3 or TRBV12-4 to TRBJ1-1, with D hard to call. V lost 3 bases and J lost 1, with 6 bases in between. The length of the CDR3 is 13 residues. CDR3 nucleotides: TGTGCCAGCAGTTTGCCGGGGAACACTGAAGCTTTCTTT. Translation: CASSLPGNTEAFF.

The chain is built from TRBV6-1 and TRBJ1-1, with TRBD1 identical over 7 bases. Trimming at V came to 3 bases and at J to 5 bases, leaving 12 bases not matched to a gene. The CDR3 length is 16 residues. Germline V gene lookup returns CDR1 MNHNS and CDR2 SASEGT. The CDR3 loop is CASSDRNLGGRTEAFF. The CDR3 DNA reads TGTGCCAGCAGTGACAGGAACTTAGGGGGCAGGACTGAAGCTTTCTTT.